This record concerns one T cell receptor (beta chain) sequence. What antigen it recognizes has not been identified. Base qualities are not at hand, and no much larger clone is one base apart. These data come from a study of OX40 agonist ivuxolimab in advanced cancers. Notes on the research overall: Ivuxolimab, which targeted the costimulatory receptor OX40 (CD134), was an agonistic, fully human IgG2 monoclonal antibody. Intravenous ivuxolimab was administered to patients every 2 weeks at six dose levels: 0.01, 0.1, 0.3, 1.5, 3 and 10 mg/kg. Of the approximately 50 dose-escalation patients, hepatocellular carcinoma was present in around 20, melanoma in about 15, renal cell carcinoma in 9 and head and neck cancer in 9. A male proportion of 82.7% and a mean age of approximately 55 years, ranging from 23 to 79, were recorded for the dose-escalation cohort. Prior anti-PD-1, anti-PD-L1 or anti-CTLA-4 therapy was permitted, and checkpoint inhibitors had been received by about 44% of dose-escalation patients. Partial responses occurred in three dose-escalation patients: two with cutaneous melanoma and one with hepatocellular carcinoma. Peripheral TCRbeta sequencing was intended to test whether TCR sequence diversity was altered and clonal T-cell expansion was caused by ivuxolimab. The paper reports the monotherapy dose-escalation portion (N = 52 patients) of the phase I ivuxolimab trial.

For sequencing of the TCRbeta CDR3 region, genomic DNA was extracted from the sorted cells. The immunoSEQ Assay was used for sequencing of TCRbeta CDR3 regions. TCRdb retrieved this table from immuneACCESS and kept in-frame rearrangements only. Not all clones are present; in checked studies, unresolved V genes account for under half, and no reason is known for the remainder. The sample table lists under 80,000 clones, 85% to 90% of them with a count of one. 0.5% to 0.55% of the sample is taken by the ten largest. The trial excluded patients who had a history of autoimmune disease or were on systemic immunosuppression. Peripheral blood for TCR sequencing was collected from all dose cohorts at baseline, on cycle 4 day 1, and on cycle 7 day 1. The samples were drawn from a first-in-human, open-label, multicenter phase I dose-escalation trial of ivuxolimab. Adults with locally advanced or metastatic melanoma, renal cell, hepatocellular, or head and neck squamous cell carcinoma were enrolled in the trial. Before TCR sequencing, CD4+ T cells and CD8+ T cells from peripheral blood were sorted into separate populations.

The CDR3, from cysteine to phenylalanine, totals 14 residues. Left in the record is the CDR3 DNA by itself, 42 bases read in frame from the first base. V is cut by 2 bases and J by 6 bases, and the space between the germline ends is 14 bases. The germline V gene (reference sequence) sets CDR1 to SEHNR and CDR2 to FQNEAQ. Study-wide findings and limitations: The antigen specificity of the peripheral T cells that underwent clonal expansion was not determined. Low levels of normalized T-cell clonal expansion were also seen in some patients who did not respond. At doses of 0.1 to 3.0 mg/kg, clonal expansion of both CD4+ and CD8+ blood T cells was observed from baseline to week 6. In the 0.1-3.0 mg/kg groups, partial responders had among the lowest normalized peripheral clonal expansion, particularly in CD8+ T cells. After ivuxolimab, CD8+ T cells had more expanded clones than CD4+ T cells on average.

The sequencing here drew on CD4+ or CD8+ T cells sorted from blood, taken in a trial of the OX40 agonist ivuxolimab. The sequence derives from an adult with an advanced solid tumor such as melanoma, head and neck, liver or kidney cancer. The sequence links TRBV7-9 to TRBJ2-7; the D gene is tentatively TRBD1 or TRBD2, each matching 5 bases. The CDR3 here reads CASSLSLGVGEQYF. The DNA sequence is given as TGTGCCAGCAGCTTATCTTTGGGGGTGGGCGAGCAGTACTTC.